These 24 T cell receptor beta chains were sequenced from one sample in a study of T cell responses to AZD1222 COVID-19 vaccine. Data came from immunoSEQ multiplex PCR; TCRdb stores just in-frame clones and leaves some out. The top ten hold 4% to 5.5% of the sample, which has about 110,000 clones, roughly 87% seen once. Sequences were derived from peripheral blood, sampled on day 0 of AZD1222 vaccination. These receptors were obtained from an adult in good health.

The rearrangement joins TRBV28 to TRBJ2-2, with 7 nucleotides matching TRBD2. The V and J ends lost 10 bases and 2 bases, in that order; junction bases with no gene match: 10. The CDR3 is 15 residues long. The germline V gene encodes CDR1 MDHEN and CDR2 SYDVKM. The CDR3 here is CATTAAGANTGELFF. The CDR3 bases are TGTGCCACCACAGCGGCGGGAGCCAACACCGGGGAGCTGTTTTTT. Full variable domain (rest looked up from reference TRBV28 and TRBJ2-2): DVKVTQSSRYLVKRTGEKVFLECVQDMDHENMFWYRQDPGLGLRLIYFSYDVKMKEKGDIPEGYSVSREKKERFSLILESASTNQTSMYLCATTAAGANTGELFFGEGSRLTVL.

V and J are TRBV6-1 and TRBJ1-2, with 9 bases aligning to TRBD1. The CDR3 length is 16 residues. V shed 2 bases, J shed 7 bases, and the junction held 11 bases outside the gene matches. Germline V lookup: CDR1 MNHNS, CDR2 SASEGT. This CDR3 is CASSEFWTGVLGGYTF. CDR3 DNA: TGTGCCAGCAGTGAATTCTGGACAGGGGTCTTGGGTGGCTACACCTTC.

J is TRBJ1-2 and V is TRBV5-1, with no clear D. There are 14 residues in the CDR3. Germline CDR1 is SGHRS and CDR2 is YFSETQ. Trimming left V 0 bases short and J 4 bases short, with 10 bases between. As DNA, the CDR3 is TGCGCCAGCAGCTTGGAGGGCAGCTCCTATGGCTACACCTTC. Translating gives CASSLEGSSYGYTF.

The chain carries TRBV27 and TRBJ1-2; 7 nucleotides agree with TRBD1. The CDR3 is 15 residues long. The germline V gene encodes CDR1 MNHEY and CDR2 SMNVEV (reference sequence). The V gene end was trimmed by 2 bases and the J gene end by 4 bases; junction bases not matched to a gene: 7. The CDR3 nucleotides read TGTGCCAGCAGTTTAAGACAGGGCTATGGCTATGGCTACACCTTC. Its protein product is CASSLRQGYGYGYTF.

This clone came up a few times. V is TRBV4-3 and J is TRBJ1-2; unclear D gene. The V gene lost 1 base and the J gene lost 2 bases, with 11 bases spanning the gap. Germline CDR1 is LGHNA and CDR2 is YSLEER. The CDR3 consists of 15 residues. The CDR3 DNA sequence: TGCGCCAGCAGCCAAGGGAATGTAAAAAACTATGGCTACACCTTC. Its protein product is CASSQGNVKNYGYTF.

V is TRBV30 and J is TRBJ1-4, with D possibly being TRBD1 (6 bases). The length of the CDR3 is 14 residues. V shed 0 bases and J shed 6 bases, with 11 bases lying between them. Looked up from germline, CDR1 is GTSNPN and CDR2 is SVGIG (reference sequence). This chain's CDR3 is CAWSVWGRDEKLFF. DNA for the CDR3: TGTGCCTGGAGTGTTTGGGGGCGGGATGAAAAACTGTTTTTT.

Worth noting for this clone: The same CDR3 is also encoded by other DNA sequences in this sample. The chain uses TRBV12-3 or TRBV12-4 and TRBJ1-2; possibly TRBD1 for D (6 bases). The CDR3 length is 13 residues. With 8 bases removed from V and 8 bases from J, the gap between germline ends came to 18 bases. The CDR3 DNA reads TGTGCCAGCCGGGGGGCGGGGGGGAGGGGCTACACCTTC. Amino acid sequence: CASRGAGGRGYTF.

This clone counts as medium-sized. The chain employs TRBV2 and TRBJ2-1; D is unclear. The CDR3 runs to 15 residues. V lost 3 bases and J 0 bases, leaving 9 bases between the germline ends. Germline V gene data show CDR1 as SNHLY and CDR2 as FYNNEI. The CDR3 protein is CASSDGVFSYNEQFF. The CDR3, as DNA: TGTGCCAGCAGTGATGGGGTATTCTCCTACAATGAGCAGTTCTTC.

The chain has TRBV6-6 and TRBJ1-6; TRBD1 aligns across 7 bases. Germline V gives CDR1 MNHNY, CDR2 SVGAGI (reference sequence). The CDR3 covers 15 residues. V was clipped by 0 bases and J by 10 bases; unmatched bases: 6. The CDR3 sequence: CASSYSDRVQSPLHF. CDR3 coding DNA: TGTGCCAGCAGTTACTCTGACAGGGTCCAATCACCCCTCCACTTT.

In DNA form, the CDR3 reads TGTGCCAGCGGCGGGTTGGAAGCTTTCTTT. Its translation is CASGGLEAFF. V gene TRBV2 combines with J gene TRBJ1-1; D is ambiguous. This CDR3 has 10 residues. Deletions cut 8 bases from V and 8 bases from J, with 9 bases between. CDR1 is SNHLY, CDR2 FYNNEI, per germline.

This rearrangement joins TRBV7-2 to TRBJ2-3, with 7 nucleotides matching TRBD2. The CDR3 contains 14 residues. Germline assignment: CDR1 SGHTA and CDR2 FQGNSA. The V segment lost 5 bases and the J segment 8 bases; nucleotides outside the gene matches: 10. CDR3 residues: CASSPTRGRGTQYF. The CDR3 DNA is TGTGCCAGCAGCCCGACTAGAGGGAGGGGTACGCAGTATTTT.

This clone was observed once. The rearrangement links TRBV7-8 to TRBJ2-7; no reliable D call. The germline V and J ends were trimmed by 3 bases and 4 bases, with 13 bases remaining between them. The germline CDR1 and CDR2 sequences are SGHVS and FQNEAQ. This CDR3 region has 14 residues. Written as DNA, the CDR3 is TGTGCCAGCAGCTTCGCTGACGGATTGTACGAGCAGTACTTC. The encoded protein is CASSFADGLYEQYF.

This chain joins TRBV4-1 and TRBJ1-1; D is ambiguous. Trimming removed 5 bases from V and 1 base from J, with 11 bases in between. Germline lookup yields CDR1 MGHRA and CDR2 YSYEKL. The CDR3 is made up of 14 amino acids. The CDR3 loop reads CASSGPLKNTEAFF. CDR3 nucleotide sequence: TGCGCCAGCAGCGGACCGCTGAAGAACACTGAAGCTTTCTTT.

V gene TRBV30 combines with J gene TRBJ1-1; no definite D call. Germline lookup yields CDR1 GTSNPN and CDR2 SVGIG (reference sequence). The length of the CDR3 is 11 residues. This CDR3 is CALRPNTEAFF. The CDR3 DNA sequence: TGTGCTTTGCGGCCGAACACTGAAGCTTTCTTT.

The chain has TRBV6-5 and TRBJ1-6; D possibly corresponds to TRBD1 (6 bases). CDR1 is MNHEY, CDR2 SVGAGI, per germline. The CDR3 length is 16 residues. Trimming shortened V by 4 bases and J by 7 bases, and 17 bases separated the two germline ends. CDR3: CASSSPQGVGNSPLHF. The DNA of the CDR3 is TGTGCCAGCAGTTCTCCACAGGGCGTAGGGAATTCACCCCTCCACTTT.

The rearrangement uses TRBV9 and TRBJ2-5; the D gene is possibly TRBD2 (5 bases). The CDR3 runs to 16 residues. Germline loops: CDR1 SGDLS, CDR2 YYNGEE. The V gene lost 0 bases and the J gene lost 5 bases, with 17 bases spanning the gap. Here the CDR3 reads CASSVGDGRLSETQYF. The CDR3 nucleotides read TGTGCCAGCAGCGTAGGAGACGGGCGACTATCTGAGACCCAGTACTTC.

The chain has TRBV5-1 and TRBJ1-1; 9 positions match TRBD1. Germline CDR1 is SGHRS and CDR2 is YFSETQ. The CDR3 length is 15 residues. The V segment lost 4 bases and the J segment 6 bases; nucleotides outside the gene matches: 10. The CDR3 spells CASSESGQGGAEAFF. The CDR3 nucleotides are TGCGCCAGCAGCGAATCGGGACAGGGAGGGGCTGAAGCTTTCTTT.

This clone was seen once. V is TRBV18 and J is TRBJ2-2, with unresolved D. The germline CDR1 and CDR2 sequences are KGHSH and LQKENI. V lost 2 bases and J lost 0, with 7 bases in between. This CDR3 spans 15 amino acids. The CDR3 DNA is TGTGCCAGCTCACCAAGTGCTACGAACACCGGGGAGCTGTTTTTT. It is translated as CASSPSATNTGELFF.

J is TRBJ1-1 and V is TRBV6-5; D is perhaps TRBD1 (5 bases). Trimming pared 8 bases from V and 6 bases from J, leaving 19 bases between. This CDR3 spans 14 amino acids. Germline-derived CDR1 and CDR2 are MNHEY and SVGAGI. CDR3 in DNA: TGTGCCAGCGGGGAGGGGAGGGGCGGAGCTGAAGCTTTCTTT. Its protein is CASGEGRGGAEAFF.

The chain employs TRBV24-1 and TRBJ2-1, with 14 bases lining up with TRBD2. V shed 3 bases and J 5 bases; nucleotides not matched to a gene: 2. The CDR3 spans 16 residues. Germline lookup yields CDR1 KGHDR and CDR2 SFDVKD. The CDR3 DNA reads TGTGCCACCAGTGATGGACTAGCGGGAGGTGACAATGAGCAGTTCTTC. Amino acid sequence: CATSDGLAGGDNEQFF.

V gene TRBV14 combines with J gene TRBJ2-1; 13 bases line up with TRBD2. The V gene's germline CDR1 is SGHDN and CDR2 FVKESK. CDR3 length: 19 residues. V trimming: 6 bases; J trimming: 0 bases; junction bases outside the gene matches: 11. The CDR3 DNA reads TGTGCCAGCAGACCGACTAGCGGGAGGACCCCCTTCTCCTACAATGAGCAGTTCTTC. Amino acids: CASRPTSGRTPFSYNEQFF.

The chain uses TRBV7-8 and TRBJ2-2; 7 nucleotides agree with TRBD2. V lost 6 bases to trimming and J lost 5 bases; unmatched junction nucleotides: 12. CDR3 size: 16 residues. CDR1 and CDR2 from the germline V gene are SGHVS and FQNEAQ. The CDR3 reads CASRRSMASGTGELFF. The CDR3 bases are TGTGCCAGCAGACGTAGTATGGCTAGCGGAACCGGGGAGCTGTTTTTT.

In nucleotides, the CDR3 is TGTGCCAGCAGCGCGATGGGGCGGGCAGATACGCAGTATTTT. Its translation is CASSAMGRADTQYF. This chain connects TRBV7-3 to TRBJ2-3, with D perhaps being TRBD1 or TRBD2 (5 bases each). Trimming removed 5 bases at V and 4 bases at J, with 13 bases between. The CDR3 covers 14 residues. Germline CDR1 SGHTA, CDR2 FQGTGA.

J is TRBJ2-3 and V is TRBV30, with D perhaps TRBD2 (5 bases). The V end lost 4 bases, the J end lost 0 bases, and 8 bases lay between the germline ends. Germline V gene data show CDR1 as GTSNPN and CDR2 as SVGIG (reference sequence). The CDR3 is 13 residues long. CDR3 sequence reads: CAWNGGSTDTQYF. The CDR3, as DNA: TGTGCCTGGAACGGCGGGAGCACAGATACGCAGTATTTT.